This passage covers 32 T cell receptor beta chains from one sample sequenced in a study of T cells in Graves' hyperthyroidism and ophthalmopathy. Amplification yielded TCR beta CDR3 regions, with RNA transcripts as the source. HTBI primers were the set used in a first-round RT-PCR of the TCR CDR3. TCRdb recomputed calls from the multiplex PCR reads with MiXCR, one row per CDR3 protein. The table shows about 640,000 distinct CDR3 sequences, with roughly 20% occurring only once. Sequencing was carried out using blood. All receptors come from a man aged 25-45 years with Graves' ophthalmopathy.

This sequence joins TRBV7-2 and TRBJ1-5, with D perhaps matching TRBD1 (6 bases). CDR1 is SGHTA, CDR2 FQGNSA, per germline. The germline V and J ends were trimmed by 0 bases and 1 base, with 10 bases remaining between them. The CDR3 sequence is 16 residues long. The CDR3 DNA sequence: TGTGCCAGCAGCTTAGCCCCGGGGGCGAGCAATCAGCCCCAGCATTTT. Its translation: CASSLAPGASNQPQHF.

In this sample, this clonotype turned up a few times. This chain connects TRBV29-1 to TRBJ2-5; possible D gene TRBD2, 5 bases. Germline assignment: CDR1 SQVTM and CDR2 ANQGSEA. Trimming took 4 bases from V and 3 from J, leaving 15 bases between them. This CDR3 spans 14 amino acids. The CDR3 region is CSVVPPDSEETQYF. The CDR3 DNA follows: TGCAGCGTTGTTCCCCCGGACTCCGAAGAGACCCAGTACTTC.

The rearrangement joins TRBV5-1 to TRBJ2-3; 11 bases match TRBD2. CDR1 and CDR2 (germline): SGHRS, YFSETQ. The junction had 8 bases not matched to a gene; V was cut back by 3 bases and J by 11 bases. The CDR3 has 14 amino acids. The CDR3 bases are TGCGCCAGCAGCTCCACCGGGACTAGCGGTCGGCAGTATTTT. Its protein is CASSSTGTSGRQYF.

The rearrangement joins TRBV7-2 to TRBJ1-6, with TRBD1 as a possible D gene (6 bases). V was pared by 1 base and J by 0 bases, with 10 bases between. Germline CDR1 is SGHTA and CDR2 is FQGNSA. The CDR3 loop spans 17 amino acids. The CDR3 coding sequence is TGTGCCAGCAGCTTAGATACAGGGAGCTCCTATAATTCACCCCTCCACTTT. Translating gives CASSLDTGSSYNSPLHF.

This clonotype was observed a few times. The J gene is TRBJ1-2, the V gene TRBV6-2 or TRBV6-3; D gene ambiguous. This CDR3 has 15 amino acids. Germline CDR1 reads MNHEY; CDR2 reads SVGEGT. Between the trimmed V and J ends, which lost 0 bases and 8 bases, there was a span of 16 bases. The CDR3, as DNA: TGTGCCAGCAGTTACTCGGCCTCCACCCCCTTCGGCTACACCTTC. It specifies CASSYSASTPFGYTF.

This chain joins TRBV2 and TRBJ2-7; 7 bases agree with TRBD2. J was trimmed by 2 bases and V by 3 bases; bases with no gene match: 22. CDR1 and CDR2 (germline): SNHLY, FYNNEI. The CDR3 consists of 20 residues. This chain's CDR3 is CASSDPEREASREKPYEQYF. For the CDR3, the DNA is TGTGCCAGCAGTGATCCCGAGAGGGAGGCTTCGCGGGAGAAGCCCTACGAGCAGTACTTC.

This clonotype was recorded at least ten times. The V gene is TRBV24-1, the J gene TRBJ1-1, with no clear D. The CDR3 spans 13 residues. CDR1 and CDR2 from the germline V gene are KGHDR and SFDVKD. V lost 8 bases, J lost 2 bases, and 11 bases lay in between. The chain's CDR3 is CATMGGTNTEAFF. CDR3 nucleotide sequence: TGTGCCACCATGGGCGGAACCAACACTGAAGCTTTCTTT.

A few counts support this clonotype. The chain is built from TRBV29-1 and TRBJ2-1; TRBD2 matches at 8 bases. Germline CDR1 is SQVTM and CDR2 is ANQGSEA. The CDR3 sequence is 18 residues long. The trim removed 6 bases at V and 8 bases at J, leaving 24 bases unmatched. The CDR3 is CSVRGRNERGNGGYEQFF. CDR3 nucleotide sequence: TGCAGCGTCCGGGGCCGAAACGAGCGGGGGAACGGGGGTTATGAGCAGTTCTTC.

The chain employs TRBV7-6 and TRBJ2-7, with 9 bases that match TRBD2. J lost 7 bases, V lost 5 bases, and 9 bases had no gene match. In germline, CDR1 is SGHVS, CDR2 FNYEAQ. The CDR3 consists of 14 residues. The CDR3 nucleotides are TGTGCCAGCAGCCCCAGCGGGAGGAGGGATGAGCAGTACTTC. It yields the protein CASSPSGRRDEQYF.

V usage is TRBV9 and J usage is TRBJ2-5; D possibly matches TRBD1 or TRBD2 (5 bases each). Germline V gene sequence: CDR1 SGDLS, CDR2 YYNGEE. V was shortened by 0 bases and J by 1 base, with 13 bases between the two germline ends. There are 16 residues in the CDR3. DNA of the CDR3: TGTGCCAGCAGCGTAGGGGGCTTGGGAGCCCAAGAGACCCAGTACTTC. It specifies CASSVGGLGAQETQYF.

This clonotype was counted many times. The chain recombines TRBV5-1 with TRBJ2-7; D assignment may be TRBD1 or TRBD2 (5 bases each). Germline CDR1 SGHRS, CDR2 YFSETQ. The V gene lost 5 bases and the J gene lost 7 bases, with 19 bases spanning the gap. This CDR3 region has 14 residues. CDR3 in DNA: TGCGCCAGCAGTATCGGAGAGGGGCGTGAGGAGCAGTACTTC. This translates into CASSIGEGREEQYF.

CDR3: CASSPSGRSNEQFF. The DNA of the CDR3 is TGCGCCAGCAGCCCCTCCGGGAGGTCCAATGAGCAGTTCTTC. The chain combines TRBV5-1 with TRBJ2-1; 7 bases align to TRBD2. The CDR3 contains 14 residues. Germline CDR1 reads SGHRS; CDR2 reads YFSETQ. J gave up 6 bases and V 4 bases, and 7 bases lay outside the gene matches. The full variable domain, with the rest looked up from reference TRBV5-1 and TRBJ2-1, is KAGVTQTPRYLIKTRGQQVTLSCSPISGHRSVSWYQQTPGQGLQFLFEYFSETQRNKGNFPGRFSGRQFSNSRSEMNVSTLELGDSALYLCASSPSGRSNEQFFGPGTRLTVL.

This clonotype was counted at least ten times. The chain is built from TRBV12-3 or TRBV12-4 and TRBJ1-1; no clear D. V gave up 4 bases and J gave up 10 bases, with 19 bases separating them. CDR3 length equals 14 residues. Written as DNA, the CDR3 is TGTGCCAGCAGTTCTCGTCGTCACGAGGATGGAGCTTTCTTT. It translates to CASSSRRHEDGAFF.

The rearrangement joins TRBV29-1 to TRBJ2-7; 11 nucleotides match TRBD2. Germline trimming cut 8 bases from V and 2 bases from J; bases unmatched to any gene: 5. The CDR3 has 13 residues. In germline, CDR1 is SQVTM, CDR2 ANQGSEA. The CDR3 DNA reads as TGCAGCATCAGACTAGCGGGAACCTACGAGCAGTACTTC. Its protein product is CSIRLAGTYEQYF.

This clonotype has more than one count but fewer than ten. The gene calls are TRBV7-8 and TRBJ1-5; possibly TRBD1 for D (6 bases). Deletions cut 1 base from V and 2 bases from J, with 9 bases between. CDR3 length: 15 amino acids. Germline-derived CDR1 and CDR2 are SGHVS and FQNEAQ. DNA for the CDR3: TGTGCCAGCAGCTTAGAAAGGACAGGCAATCAGCCCCAGCATTTT. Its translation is CASSLERTGNQPQHF.

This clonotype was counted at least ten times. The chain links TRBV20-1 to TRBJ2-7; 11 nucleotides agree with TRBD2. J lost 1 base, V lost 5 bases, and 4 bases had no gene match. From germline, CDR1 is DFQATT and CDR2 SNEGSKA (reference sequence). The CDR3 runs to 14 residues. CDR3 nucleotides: TGCAGTGCTTTAGCGGGAGGGAAATCCTACGAGCAGTACTTC. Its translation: CSALAGGKSYEQYF.

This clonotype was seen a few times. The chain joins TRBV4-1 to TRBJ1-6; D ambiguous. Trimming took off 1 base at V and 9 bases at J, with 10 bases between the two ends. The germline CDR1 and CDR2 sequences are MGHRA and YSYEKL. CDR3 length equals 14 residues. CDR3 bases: TGCGCCAGCAGCCAAGGCAGTATCTCTTCACCCCTCCACTTT. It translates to CASSQGSISSPLHF.

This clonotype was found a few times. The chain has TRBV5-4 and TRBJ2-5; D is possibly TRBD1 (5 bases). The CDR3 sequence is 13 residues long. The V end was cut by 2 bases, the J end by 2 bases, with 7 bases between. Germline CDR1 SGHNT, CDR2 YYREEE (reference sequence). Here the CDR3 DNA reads TGTGCCAGCAGCTTATGGACACAAGAGACCCAGTACTTC. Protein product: CASSLWTQETQYF.

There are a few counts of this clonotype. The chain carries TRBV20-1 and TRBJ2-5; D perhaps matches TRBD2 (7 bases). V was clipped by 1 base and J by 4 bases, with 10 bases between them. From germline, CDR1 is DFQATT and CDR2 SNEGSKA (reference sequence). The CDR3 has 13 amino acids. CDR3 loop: CSARGGGGETQYF. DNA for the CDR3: TGCAGTGCTAGAGGGGGAGGGGGAGAGACCCAGTACTTC.

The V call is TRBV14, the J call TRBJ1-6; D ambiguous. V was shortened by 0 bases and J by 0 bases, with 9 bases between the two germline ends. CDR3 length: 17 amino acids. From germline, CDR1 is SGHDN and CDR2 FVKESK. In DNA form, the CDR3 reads TGTGCCAGCAGCCAAGATCCCCATAGCTCCTATAATTCACCCCTCCACTTT. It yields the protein CASSQDPHSSYNSPLHF.

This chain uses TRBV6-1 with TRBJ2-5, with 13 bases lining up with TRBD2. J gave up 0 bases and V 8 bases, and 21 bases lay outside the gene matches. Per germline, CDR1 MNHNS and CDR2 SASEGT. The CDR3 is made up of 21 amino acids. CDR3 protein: CASFGGARLAGGEPDQETQYF. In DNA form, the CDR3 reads TGTGCCAGCTTCGGCGGAGCTAGACTAGCGGGAGGCGAACCCGACCAAGAGACCCAGTACTTC.

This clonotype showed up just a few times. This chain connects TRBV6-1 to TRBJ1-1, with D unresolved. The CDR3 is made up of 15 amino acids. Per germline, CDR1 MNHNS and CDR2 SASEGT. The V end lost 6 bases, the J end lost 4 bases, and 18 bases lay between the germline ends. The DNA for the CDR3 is TGTGCCAGCAGGCCTCTCGGGGTAGTAATCACTGAAGCTTTCTTT. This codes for CASRPLGVVITEAFF.

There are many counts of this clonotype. The CDR3 coding sequence is TGTGCCAGCTCACCAAAGAGGCAGGGGGCTGGCTACGAGCAGTACTTC. The encoded protein is CASSPKRQGAGYEQYF. The V and J genes are TRBV18 and TRBJ2-7; TRBD1 aligns across 8 bases. Germline-derived CDR1 and CDR2 are KGHSH and LQKENI. The CDR3 has 16 amino acids. The V and J ends lost 2 bases and 3 bases, in that order; junction bases with no gene match: 9.

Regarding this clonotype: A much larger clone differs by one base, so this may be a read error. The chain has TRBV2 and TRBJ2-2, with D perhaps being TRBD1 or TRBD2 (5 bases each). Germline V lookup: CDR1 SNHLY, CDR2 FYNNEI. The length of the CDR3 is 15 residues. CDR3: CGSSGGPGGYGELFF. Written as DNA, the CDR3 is TGTGGCAGCAGTGGCGGGCCTGGGGGATACGGGGAGCTGTTTTTT.

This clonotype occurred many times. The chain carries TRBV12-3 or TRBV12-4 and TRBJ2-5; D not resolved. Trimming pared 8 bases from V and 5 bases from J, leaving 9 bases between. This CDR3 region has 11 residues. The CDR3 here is CASLLGETQYF. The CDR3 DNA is TGTGCCAGCCTCTTGGGGGAGACCCAGTACTTC.

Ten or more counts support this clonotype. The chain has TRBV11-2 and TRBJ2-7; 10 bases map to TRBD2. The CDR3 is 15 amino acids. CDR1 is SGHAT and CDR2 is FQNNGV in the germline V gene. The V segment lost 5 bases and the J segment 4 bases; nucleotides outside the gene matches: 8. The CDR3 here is CASSTLAGVWYEQYF. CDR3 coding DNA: TGTGCCAGCAGCACCCTAGCGGGAGTTTGGTACGAGCAGTACTTC.

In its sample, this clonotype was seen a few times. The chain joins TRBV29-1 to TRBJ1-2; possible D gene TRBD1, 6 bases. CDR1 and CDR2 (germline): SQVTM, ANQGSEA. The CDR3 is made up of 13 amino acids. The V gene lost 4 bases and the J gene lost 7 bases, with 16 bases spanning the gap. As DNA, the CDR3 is TGCAGCGTTGTAAGAGGCAGGGGCGTTGGCTACACCTTC. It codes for CSVVRGRGVGYTF.

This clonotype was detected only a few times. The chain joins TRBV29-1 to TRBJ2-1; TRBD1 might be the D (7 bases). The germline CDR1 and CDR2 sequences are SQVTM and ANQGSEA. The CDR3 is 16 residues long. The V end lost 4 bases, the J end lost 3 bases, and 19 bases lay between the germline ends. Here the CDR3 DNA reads TGCAGCGTTGGTGGGGGGACGGGACAGCGCTACAATGAGCAGTTCTTC. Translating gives CSVGGGTGQRYNEQFF.

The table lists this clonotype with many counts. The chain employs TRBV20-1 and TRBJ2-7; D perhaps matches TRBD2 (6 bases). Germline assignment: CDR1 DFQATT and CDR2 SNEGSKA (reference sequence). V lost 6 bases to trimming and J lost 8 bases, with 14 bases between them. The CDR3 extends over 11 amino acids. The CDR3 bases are TGCAGTGCCCCGACTAGTTCCCAGCAGTACTTC. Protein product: CSAPTSSQQYF.

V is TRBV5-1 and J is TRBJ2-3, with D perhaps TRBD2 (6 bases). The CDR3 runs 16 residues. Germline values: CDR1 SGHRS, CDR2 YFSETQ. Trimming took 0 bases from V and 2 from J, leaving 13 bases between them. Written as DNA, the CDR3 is TGCGCCAGCAGCTTGGGCGTAGCGGAGATCACAGATACGCAGTATTTT. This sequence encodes CASSLGVAEITDTQYF.

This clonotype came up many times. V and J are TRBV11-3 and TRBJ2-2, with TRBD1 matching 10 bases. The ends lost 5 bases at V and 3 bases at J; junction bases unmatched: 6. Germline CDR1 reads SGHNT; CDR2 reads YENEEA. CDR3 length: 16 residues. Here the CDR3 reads CASSPPGTGDTGELFF. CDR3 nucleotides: TGTGCCAGCAGCCCTCCCGGGACAGGGGACACCGGGGAGCTGTTTTTT.

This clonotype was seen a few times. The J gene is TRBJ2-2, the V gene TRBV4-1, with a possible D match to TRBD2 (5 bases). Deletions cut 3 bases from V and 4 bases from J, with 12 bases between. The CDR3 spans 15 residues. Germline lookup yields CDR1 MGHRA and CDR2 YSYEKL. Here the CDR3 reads CASSHAGKSTGELFF. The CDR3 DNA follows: TGCGCCAGCAGCCACGCCGGGAAGAGCACCGGGGAGCTGTTTTTT.